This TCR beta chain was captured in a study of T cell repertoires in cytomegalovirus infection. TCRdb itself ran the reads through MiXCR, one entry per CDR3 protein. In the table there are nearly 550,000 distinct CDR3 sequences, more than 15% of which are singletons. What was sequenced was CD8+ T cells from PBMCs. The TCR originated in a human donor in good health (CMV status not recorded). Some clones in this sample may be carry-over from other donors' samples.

CDR3 region: CTTQLGENYGYTF. CDR3 nucleotide sequence: TGTACCACCCAACTCGGAGAGAACTATGGCTACACCTTC. This chain joins TRBV7-3 and TRBJ1-2; D call uncertain. Germline loops: CDR1 SGHTA, CDR2 FQGTGA. The CDR3 is 13 amino acids.